These 4 T cell receptor beta chains share one sample of origin, sequenced in a study of blood T cell repertoires in COVID-19. Here immunoSEQ multiplex PCR was the method, and the copy in TCRdb shows in-frame clones only, minus some. This sample carries about 430,000 clones, around nine tenths of them seen once, and the ten largest clones take more than 0.7%. Sequencing was carried out using peripheral blood. The origin of the receptors is a man aged 18 to 30 with COVID-19, enrolled during active disease.

The rearrangement joins TRBV2 to TRBJ1-2, with D unclear. CDR1 and CDR2 from the germline V gene are SNHLY and FYNNEI. The CDR3 spans 13 residues. V lost 3 bases and J lost 2, with 7 bases in between. Here the CDR3 DNA reads TGTGCCAGCAGTGATCTGAGCAACTATGGCTACACCTTC. This sequence encodes CASSDLSNYGYTF.

The CDR3 DNA follows: TGTGCCAGCAGCCACGGGACAGGGGGGGAGACCCAGTACTTC. Protein: CASSHGTGGETQYF. J is TRBJ2-5 and V is TRBV11-2, with 11 positions matching TRBD1. This CDR3 is 14 amino acids long. V shed 5 bases and J 5 bases; nucleotides not matched to a gene: 4. CDR1 and CDR2 (germline): SGHAT, FQNNGV.

The V gene is TRBV10-2, the J gene TRBJ2-7; TRBD1 might be the D (6 bases). The ends were cut back, 4 bases at V and 7 bases at J, with 14 bases in the middle. This CDR3 contains 13 residues. From germline, CDR1 is WSHSY and CDR2 SAAADI. The DNA for the CDR3 is TGCGCCAGCAGTGGGCAAAGGGGGTGGGAGCAGTACTTC. Its protein product is CASSGQRGWEQYF.

The V and J genes are TRBV2 and TRBJ2-7; TRBD2 agrees at 7 bases. The CDR3 is made up of 15 amino acids. Germline V gene data show CDR1 as SNHLY and CDR2 as FYNNEI. V was pared by 3 bases and J by 3 bases, with 8 bases of the junction left unmatched. CDR3 bases: TGTGCCAGCAGTGATAGTACGGGGGGAGTCTACGAGCAGTACTTC. Its protein product is CASSDSTGGVYEQYF.